This paragraph covers one T cell receptor (beta chain) sequence. What it recognizes is unknown. With iRepertoire HTBI primers and Arm-PCR of CDR3 regions, TCR beta libraries were built. TCRdb re-derived calls from the multiplex PCR reads in MiXCR, one entry per CDR3 protein. The sample consists of 530,000 or so distinct CDR3 sequences, about 16% of them appearing once. The data derive from a study of regulatory T cells in long-lasting Graves disease. V lost 5 bases to trimming and J lost 7 bases; unmatched junction nucleotides: 14. Germline V gene data show CDR1 as PRHDT and CDR2 as FYEKMQ (reference sequence). This CDR3 region has 17 residues. Described time point: newly diagnosed GD, antithyroid drugs for less than 3 months. Preparation of the TCR library used RNA extracted from PBMCs. Overall study findings and caveats: Persistent disease preferred TRBV28, TRBJ1-2 and TRBJ2-5; new disease, TRBV20-1 and TRBJ2-1. Patients with persistent disease shared 2,741 public clonotypes, outpacing the approximately 920 shared by new patients.

In addition, the sample was reused for a study of T cells in Graves' hyperthyroidism and ophthalmopathy. That source reports: Ophthalmopathy, as predicted by the model, came a median about seven months after the prediction.

This specimen consisted of peripheral blood mononuclear cells (PBMCs), obtained at new diagnosis, from a patient treated with antithyroid drugs. The chain has TRBV13 and TRBJ2-1; 10 bases map to TRBD2. This receptor was identified in a man younger than 35 with Graves disease. This CDR3 is CASSSLDPLAGTNEQFF. Here the CDR3 DNA reads TGTGCCAGCAGCAGCTTAGATCCACTAGCGGGAACGAATGAGCAGTTCTTC.